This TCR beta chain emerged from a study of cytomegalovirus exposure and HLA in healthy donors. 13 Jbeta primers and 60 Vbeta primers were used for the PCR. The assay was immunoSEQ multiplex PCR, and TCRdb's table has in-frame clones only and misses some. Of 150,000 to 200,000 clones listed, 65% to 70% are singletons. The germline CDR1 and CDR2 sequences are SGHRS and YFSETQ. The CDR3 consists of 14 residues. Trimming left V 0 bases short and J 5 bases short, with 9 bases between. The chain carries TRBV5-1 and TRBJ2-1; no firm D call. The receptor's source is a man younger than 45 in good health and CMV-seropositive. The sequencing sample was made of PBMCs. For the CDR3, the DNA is TGCGCCAGCAGCTTGGCCCCCCCCAACAATGAGCAGTTCTTC. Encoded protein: CASSLAPPNNEQFF. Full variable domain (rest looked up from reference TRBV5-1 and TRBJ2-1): KAGVTQTPRYLIKTRGQQVTLSCSPISGHRSVSWYQQTPGQGLQFLFEYFSETQRNKGNFPGRFSGRQFSNSRSEMNVSTLELGDSALYLCASSLAPPNNEQFFGPGTRLTVL.